This T cell receptor beta chain was found in a study of cytotoxic CD8 clonotypes in ibrutinib-treated CLL. Study-level background: The taking of response samples occurred after a median roughly 12 months of treatment, with a range of 6 to 36. Productive templates averaged approximately 250,000 per sample, and productive rearrangements 90,000 to 100,000. Points from the study as a whole: Once treatment began, public clonotypes, which were uncommon, contracted or stayed stable.

The germline V and J ends were trimmed by 3 bases and 0 bases, with 2 bases remaining between them. This CDR3 has 12 residues. Germline CDR1 MDHEN, CDR2 SYDVKM. TCRdb's copy holds only in-frame clones and misses some; the assay was immunoSEQ multiplex PCR. This table has 28,000 or so clones, around 57% appearing once. This clone was detected only a few times. Its antigen is unidentified. Sample: PBMCs, taken before ibrutinib treatment. The chain couples TRBV28 to TRBJ1-2; D not resolved. The receptor comes from a human donor with chronic lymphocytic leukemia. CDR3 residues: CASSFPNYGYTF. The CDR3 coding sequence is TGTGCCAGCAGTTTTCCTAACTATGGCTACACCTTC.